Described below is a single T cell receptor (beta chain) sequence and its context. There are many counts of this clonotype. Its target antigen remains unknown. Within one base of it there is no much larger clone, and no base qualities were kept. The TCR beta CDR3 regions were amplified from RNA transcripts. The TCR CDR3 was subjected to a first round of RT-PCR using the HTBI primer set and the Qiagen OneStep RT-PCR kit. The libraries were constructed in a second round of multiplex PCR and then size-selected and purified. Sequencing of the libraries was done on an Illumina HiSeq2000 using paired-end 100 bp reads. The paper's processing steps were these. SOAPnuke was used to process the raw data, throwing out any read that contained adapters or uncalled bases, had a mean Phred below 15, or lacked an exact constant-primer or identifier match. COPE v1.2.5 was used to merge the high-quality paired reads, and each unique nucleotide sequence was defined as a clonotype. Clonotypes were aligned to IMGT TRBV, TRBD and TRBJ reference segments using MiTCR v1.1. The analysis included only V-J combinations with a frequency above 0.0001, which together covered approximately 99% of the repertoires. The TCS score was defined as the ratio of F50 (clonal expansion) to E x V (chaos), calculated using BLOSUM62-based TCRdist between CDR3 peptides within each V-J. Welch's t-statistics and random forest reduced approximately 520 V-J features to some 14, which were used in a naive Bayes classifier (R e1071). TCRdb reprocessed the public reads (quality trimming at Q25 with fastp, clone calling with MiXCR) and kept in-frame beta chains. Rows matching on CDR3 protein sequence are summarized as one entry with the most common DNA and genes. The V and J calls here are based on TCRdb, not the publication. The sample yields hundreds of thousands of distinct CDR3 sequences; 16% were counted once. 3.5% to 4% of the sample lies in the top ten.

A patient counted as having stable Graves' hyperthyroidism if no progression to ophthalmopathy occurred over 18 months of follow-up. Hyperthyroidism patients were aged 18 to 65 years and newly diagnosed, with disease duration of less than 2 months. Exclusion was applied to patients with uncontrolled infections, other autoimmune diseases, pregnancy or lactation. Diagnoses were based on clinical symptoms, serum thyroxine and TRAb, thyroid ultrasound and orbital computed tomography. PBMCs were separated from 7.5 to 10 ml of fresh peripheral blood using Ficoll-Paque density gradient centrifugation. Total RNA was extracted using Trizol reagent, and RNA quality was assessed on an Agilent 2100 Bioanalyzer. The sample belongs to a study of T cells in Graves' hyperthyroidism and ophthalmopathy (dated by TCRdb to the late 2010s). In terms of the full investigation: Peripheral blood was collected at initial diagnosis, before any treatment. TCR V-J signatures able to tell the groups apart were searched for in a discovery cohort of 90 to 100 patients, of whom 43 had Graves' ophthalmopathy and around 56 had stable Graves' hyperthyroidism. Prospective prediction of ophthalmopathy was tested in an independent validation cohort of some 20 hyperthyroidism patients and 15 to 17 patients who later progressed to ophthalmopathy. The roughly 91 discovery patients were randomly split 7:3 into training and test sets. The study also compared thyroid tissue and blood T-cell repertoires from roughly 6 Graves' hyperthyroidism patients. After sampling, hyperthyroidism patients received methimazole starting at 30 mg daily, and ophthalmopathy patients received high-dose intravenous methylprednisolone. TCR Vbeta CDR3 sequencing of fewer than 150 peripheral blood samples (more than 40 ophthalmopathy, roughly 74 hyperthyroidism and 17 progressor patients) is reported in the paper.

Summary of the overall study and its limitations: In validation, the model predicted progression to ophthalmopathy a median of 6.5 months before onset, with about 71% sensitivity and roughly 77% specificity. No statistical method was used to fix the sample size in advance, and group allocation was not hidden from the investigators. Most expanded thyroid clonotypes (frequency above 0.001) were also found in blood, which suggests that blood repertoires may mirror thyroid immune responses. A model built on a 13 V-J signature distinguished ophthalmopathy from stable hyperthyroidism, reaching around 88% sensitivity and 81.08% specificity in cross-validation and 80%/75% in testing.

The specimen sequenced was blood. The receptor's source is a woman aged 25 to 39 with Graves' hyperthyroidism.

The CDR3 protein sequence reads: CASRRLVKETQYF. The sequenced DNA is TGTGCCAGTCGAAGACTAGTTAAAGAGACCCAGTACTTC. Rearrangement joined TRBV2 to TRBJ2-5, with TRBD2 perhaps the D gene, on 6 matching bases. V and J lose 9 bases and 3 bases, and a span of 14 bases separates them. Including the terminal cysteine and phenylalanine, the CDR3 comprises 13 residues. The CDR3 DNA has 39 bases and is translated from base 1. CDR1 and CDR2 were assigned from the germline V gene as SNHLY and FYNNEI.